These 17 T cell receptor beta chains share one sample of origin, sequenced in a study of shared clonotypes between healthy human individuals. The repertoire was sequenced with immunoSEQ multiplex PCR; TCRdb's copy has only in-frame clones and lacks some. The sample carries some 2.3 million clones, just over 90% recorded once. The sequencing sample was made of naive CD4+ T cells from PBMCs. The sample's subset: CD45RA+ positively selected. The receptors stem from a young man in good health. Some clones in this sample may be carry-over from other donors' samples.

J is TRBJ2-5 and V is TRBV10-3; D may match TRBD1 or TRBD2 (6 bases each). The CDR3 runs to 14 residues. Germline CDR1 ENHRY, CDR2 SYGVKD. V lost 10 bases and J 7 bases, leaving 22 bases between the germline ends. The CDR3 loop is CATSDAGGKRTQYF. DNA for the CDR3: TGTGCCACCTCCGACGCCGGGGGCAAGAGGACCCAGTACTTC.

DNA of the CDR3: TGCAGCCGAGACTCCTGGGGGGGAAATTCACCCCTCCACTTT. This translates into CSRDSWGGNSPLHF. The chain uses TRBV29-1 and TRBJ1-6; perhaps TRBD1 as D (5 bases). V dropped 8 bases and J dropped 7 bases, with 18 bases sitting between them. The CDR3 is 14 amino acids. Germline CDR1 reads SQVTM; CDR2 reads ANQGSEA.

As regards this clone: In the same sample, other DNA sequences code for this CDR3. The rearrangement uses TRBV6-5 and TRBJ1-5; a possible D gene is TRBD1 (6 bases). Germline loops: CDR1 MNHEY, CDR2 SVGAGI. The CDR3 length is 13 residues. V gave up 6 bases and J gave up 6 bases, with 12 bases separating them. CDR3 sequence (DNA): TGTGCCAGCAGGAGGGGGGGTGGTCAGCCCCAGCATTTT. Translation gives CASRRGGGQPQHF.

This clone was counted between two and nine times. The chain uses TRBV29-1 and TRBJ1-4, with a possible D match to TRBD1 (5 bases). CDR1 and CDR2 (germline): SQVTM, ANQGSEA. There are 12 residues in the CDR3. Trimming took off 2 bases at V and 14 bases at J, with 15 bases between the two ends. The CDR3 coding sequence is TGCAGCGTTGAATTTTCTGCAGGGAGGCTGTTTTTT. It is translated as CSVEFSAGRLFF.

This sequence joins TRBV28 and TRBJ1-3; weak D call: TRBD1 (5 bases). The CDR3 is made up of 15 amino acids. The V end lost 2 bases, the J end lost 3 bases, and 11 bases lay between the germline ends. CDR1 and CDR2 (germline): MDHEN, SYDVKM. CDR3 in amino acids: CASSLQGLGGNTIYF. The CDR3 DNA reads TGTGCCAGCAGTTTACAGGGTTTGGGTGGAAACACCATATATTTT.

The chain joins TRBV5-1 to TRBJ2-7, with D tentatively TRBD1 (5 bases). Per germline, CDR1 SGHRS and CDR2 YFSETQ. With 4 bases removed from V and 6 bases from J, the gap between germline ends came to 14 bases. This CDR3 contains 13 residues. The CDR3 DNA reads as TGCGCCAGCAGCCCCGACAGTCAGGGCGAGCAGTACTTC. Its protein is CASSPDSQGEQYF.

V is TRBV18 and J is TRBJ1-3, with TRBD1 matching 7 bases. V dropped 4 bases and J dropped 0; count of bases not matched to a gene: 6. Germline V gene data show CDR1 as KGHSH and CDR2 as LQKENI. The CDR3 spans 16 residues. The CDR3 protein is CASSRDSTSSGNTIYF. DNA for the CDR3: TGTGCCAGCTCACGGGACAGTACCTCCTCTGGAAACACCATATATTTT. Combining the CDR3 with reference TRBV18 and TRBJ1-3 gives the whole variable domain NAGVMQNPRHLVRRRGQEARLRCSPMKGHSHVYWYRQLPEEGLKFMVYLQKENIIDESGMPKERFSAEFPKEGPSILRIQQVVRGDSAAYFCASSRDSTSSGNTIYFGEGSWLTVV.

The rearrangement links TRBV4-3 to TRBJ1-2, with TRBD1 identical over 7 bases. This CDR3 is 17 amino acids long. The trim removed 0 bases at V and 0 bases at J, leaving 7 bases unmatched. Germline CDR1 reads LGHNA; CDR2 reads YSLEER. The CDR3 nucleotides read TGCGCCAGCAGCCAAGATGGGGGAGGGACAGCTAACTATGGCTACACCTTC. As protein: CASSQDGGGTANYGYTF.

The chain recombines TRBV2 with TRBJ2-2, with D possibly TRBD2 on 5 matching bases. The CDR3 spans 17 residues. Germline loops: CDR1 SNHLY, CDR2 FYNNEI. V was cut by 0 bases and J by 4 bases, with 15 bases left in between. This CDR3 reads CASSEALLRTLTGELFF. CDR3 in DNA: TGTGCCAGCAGTGAAGCGCTTCTACGGACTCTCACCGGGGAGCTGTTTTTT.

This clone is a singleton in its sample. The chain combines TRBV27 with TRBJ2-1; D is perhaps TRBD2 (6 bases). Looked up from germline, CDR1 is MNHEY and CDR2 is SMNVEV (reference sequence). The V end was cut by 4 bases, the J end by 2 bases, with 12 bases between. This CDR3 comprises 15 residues. The CDR3: CASSSGSVAYNEQFF. The CDR3 DNA reads TGTGCCAGCAGTTCCGGGAGTGTCGCCTACAATGAGCAGTTCTTC.

The genes are TRBV11-2 and TRBJ2-7; D is possibly TRBD1 or TRBD2 (6 bases each). Looked up from germline, CDR1 is SGHAT and CDR2 is FQNNGV. Between the trimmed V and J ends, which lost 5 bases and 0 bases, there was a span of 17 bases. This CDR3 has 16 residues. Here the CDR3 DNA reads TGTGCCAGCAGCGCGGGACATCTCAGGAGCTCCTACGAGCAGTACTTC. Translation: CASSAGHLRSSYEQYF.

The CDR3 sequence is CASSPQTEYGYTF. CDR3 nucleotide sequence: TGTGCCAGCTCACCACAGACAGAGTATGGCTACACCTTC. V is TRBV18 and J is TRBJ1-2; possibly TRBD1 for D (5 bases). CDR3 length equals 13 residues. The germline CDR1 and CDR2 sequences are KGHSH and LQKENI. V lost 1 base to trimming and J lost 5 bases, with 8 bases between them.

Details on this clone: Other DNA sequences in this sample translate to the same CDR3. The chain links TRBV6-5 to TRBJ1-6; D is ambiguous. Germline V CDR1 and CDR2: MNHEY, SVGAGI. The length of the CDR3 is 12 residues. Deletions cut 6 bases from V and 4 bases from J, with 4 bases between. Here the CDR3 DNA reads TGTGCCAGCAGATCTTATAATTCACCCCTCCACTTT. This translates into CASRSYNSPLHF.

The chain uses TRBV28 and TRBJ2-5, with D tentatively TRBD2 (5 bases). Germline V gene lookup returns CDR1 MDHEN and CDR2 SYDVKM. This CDR3 has 17 residues. Trimming shortened V by 6 bases and J by 2 bases, and 22 bases separated the two germline ends. CDR3 sequence: CASSQRRPGLLQETQYF. The DNA of the CDR3 is TGTGCCAGCAGCCAGCGCCGGCCGGGGTTACTTCAAGAGACCCAGTACTTC.

The CDR3 loop reads CASSLMTGFRDEQYF. Written as DNA, the CDR3 is TGTGCCAGCAGTCTAATGACAGGGTTTCGGGACGAGCAGTACTTC. V and J are TRBV28 and TRBJ2-7; 7 bases line up with TRBD1. From germline, CDR1 is MDHEN and CDR2 SYDVKM. The CDR3 loop spans 15 amino acids. J gave up 5 bases and V 5 bases, and 12 bases lay outside the gene matches.

Concerning this clone: Other DNA sequences of this sample code for an identical CDR3. J is TRBJ1-2 and V is TRBV18, with TRBD1 matching over 7 bases. The ends lost 4 bases at V and 6 bases at J; junction bases unmatched: 5. Per germline, CDR1 KGHSH and CDR2 LQKENI. This CDR3 has 13 amino acids. The CDR3 sequence: CASSQGQGDGYTF. CDR3 sequence (DNA): TGTGCCAGCTCACAGGGGCAGGGGGATGGCTACACCTTC.

The CDR3 is CASSSGLAGGQEQFF. CDR3 DNA: TGTGCCAGCAGCTCTGGACTAGCGGGAGGGCAGGAGCAGTTCTTC. The V call is TRBV7-9, the J call TRBJ2-1, with 15 bases identical to TRBD2. The CDR3 covers 15 residues. J lost 10 bases, V lost 4 bases, and 5 bases had no gene match. Germline CDR1 and CDR2: SEHNR and FQNEAQ (reference sequence).